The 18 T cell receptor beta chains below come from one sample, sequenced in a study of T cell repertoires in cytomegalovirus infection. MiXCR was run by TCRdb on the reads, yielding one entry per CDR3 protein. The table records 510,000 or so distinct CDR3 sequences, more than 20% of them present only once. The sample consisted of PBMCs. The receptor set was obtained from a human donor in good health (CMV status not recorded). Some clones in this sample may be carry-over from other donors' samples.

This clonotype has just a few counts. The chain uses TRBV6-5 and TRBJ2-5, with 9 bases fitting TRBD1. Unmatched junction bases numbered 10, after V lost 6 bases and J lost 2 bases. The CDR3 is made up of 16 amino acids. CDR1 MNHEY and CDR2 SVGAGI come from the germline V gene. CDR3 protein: CASSRWSDRGQETQYF. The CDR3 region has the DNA TGTGCCAGCAGCCGCTGGTCGGACAGGGGACAAGAGACCCAGTACTTC.

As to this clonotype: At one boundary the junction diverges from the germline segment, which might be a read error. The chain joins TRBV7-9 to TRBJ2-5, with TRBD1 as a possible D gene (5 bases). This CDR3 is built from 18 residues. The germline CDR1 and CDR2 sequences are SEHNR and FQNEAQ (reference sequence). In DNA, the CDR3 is TGTGTCAGCAGCTTAAGGGGCCTTCTCACAGGAAAACAAGAGACCCAGTACTTC. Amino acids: CVSSLRGLLTGKQETQYF.

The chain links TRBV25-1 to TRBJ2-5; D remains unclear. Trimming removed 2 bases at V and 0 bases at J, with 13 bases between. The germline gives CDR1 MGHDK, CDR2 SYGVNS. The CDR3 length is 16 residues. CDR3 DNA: TGTGCCAGCAGTGAAGGGTCCAGGAGTCACCAAGAGACCCAGTACTTC. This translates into CASSEGSRSHQETQYF. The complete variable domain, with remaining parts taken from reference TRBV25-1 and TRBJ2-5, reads EADIYQTPRYLVIGTGKKITLECSQTMGHDKMYWYQQDPGMELHLIHYSYGVNSTEKGDLSSESTVSRIRTEHFPLTLESARPSHTSQYLCASSEGSRSHQETQYFGPGTRLLVL.

The CDR3 protein is CASSLSAAYGYTF. DNA of the CDR3: TGTGCCAGCAGCTTGTCGGCCGCCTATGGCTACACCTTC. The gene calls are TRBV7-9 and TRBJ1-2; D is unclear. The V and J ends lost 3 bases and 4 bases respectively, with 9 bases between them. Germline V gene lookup returns CDR1 SEHNR and CDR2 FQNEAQ (reference sequence). The CDR3 has 13 residues.

CDR3 nucleotides: TGTGCCAGCAGCTCTAGAGGGACTAGCGGGGGGAAAGGCCTTAATGAGCAGTTCTTC. This translates into CASSSRGTSGGKGLNEQFF. The rearrangement uses TRBV11-3 and TRBJ2-1; 15 nucleotides line up with TRBD2. Germline V gives CDR1 SGHNT, CDR2 YENEEA. The CDR3 consists of 19 residues. Trimming cost V 4 bases and J 7 bases; bases outside gene matches: 14.

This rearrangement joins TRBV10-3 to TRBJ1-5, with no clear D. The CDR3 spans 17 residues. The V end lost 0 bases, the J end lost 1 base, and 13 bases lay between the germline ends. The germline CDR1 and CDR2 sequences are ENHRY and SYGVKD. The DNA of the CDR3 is TGTGCCATCAGTGAGTCGGGTGGTTCCGCGAGCAATCAGCCCCAGCATTTT. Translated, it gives CAISESGGSASNQPQHF.

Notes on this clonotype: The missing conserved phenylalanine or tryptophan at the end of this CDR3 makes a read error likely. The CDR3 region has the DNA TGTGCCAGCAGCCATTTCGGCAGGGGCAAAAATCAGCCCCAGCATTCT. It yields the protein CASSHFGRGKNQPQHS. The rearrangement links TRBV12-3 or TRBV12-4 to TRBJ1-5; perhaps TRBD1 as D (6 bases). The V gene lost 6 bases and the J gene lost 4 bases, with 19 bases spanning the gap. This CDR3 is 16 amino acids long.

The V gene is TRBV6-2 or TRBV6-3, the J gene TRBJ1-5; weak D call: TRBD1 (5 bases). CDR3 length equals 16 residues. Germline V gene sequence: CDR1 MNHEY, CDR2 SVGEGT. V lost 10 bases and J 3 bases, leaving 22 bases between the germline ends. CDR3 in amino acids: CATTPVRGDYNQPQHF. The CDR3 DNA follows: TGTGCCACCACCCCCGTAAGGGGTGATTACAATCAGCCCCAGCATTTT.

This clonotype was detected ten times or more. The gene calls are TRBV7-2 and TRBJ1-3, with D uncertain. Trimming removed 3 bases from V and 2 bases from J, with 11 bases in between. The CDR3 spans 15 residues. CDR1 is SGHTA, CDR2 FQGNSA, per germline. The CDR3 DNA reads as TGTGCCAGCAGCTTTTACAGCCAGACTGGAAACACCATATATTTT. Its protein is CASSFYSQTGNTIYF.

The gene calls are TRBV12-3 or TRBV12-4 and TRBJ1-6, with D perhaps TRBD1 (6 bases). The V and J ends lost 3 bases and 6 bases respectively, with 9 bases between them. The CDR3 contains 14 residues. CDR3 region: CASSFLDSNSPLHF. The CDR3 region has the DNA TGTGCCAGCAGTTTCTTGGACAGTAATTCACCCCTCCACTTT.

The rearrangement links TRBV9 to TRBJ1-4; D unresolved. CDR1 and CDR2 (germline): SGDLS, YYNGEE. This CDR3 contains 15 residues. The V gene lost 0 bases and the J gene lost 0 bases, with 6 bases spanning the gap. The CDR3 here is CASSVGVATNEKLFF. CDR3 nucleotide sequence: TGTGCCAGCAGCGTAGGGGTGGCAACTAATGAAAAACTGTTTTTT.

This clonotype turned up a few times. The DNA of the CDR3 is TGTGCCAGCAGTTCACCCTCGGCTAGCTCCTATAATTCACCCCTCCACTTT. Its protein product is CASSSPSASSYNSPLHF. The chain carries TRBV28 and TRBJ1-6; no clear D. The V gene's germline CDR1 is MDHEN and CDR2 SYDVKM. V lost 4 bases and J 0 bases, leaving 13 bases between the germline ends. The CDR3 consists of 17 residues.

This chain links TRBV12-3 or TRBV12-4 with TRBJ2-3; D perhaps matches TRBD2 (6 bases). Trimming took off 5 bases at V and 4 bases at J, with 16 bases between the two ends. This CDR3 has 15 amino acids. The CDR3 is CASSPPVRGSDTQYF. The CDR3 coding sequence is TGTGCCAGCAGTCCTCCCGTCCGGGGGTCAGATACGCAGTATTTT.

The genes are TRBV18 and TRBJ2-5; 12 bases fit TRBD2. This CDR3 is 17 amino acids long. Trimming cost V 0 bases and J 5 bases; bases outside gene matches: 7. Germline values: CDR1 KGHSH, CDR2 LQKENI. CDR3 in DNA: TGTGCCAGCTCACCACCGAAGACTAGCGGGGGACGGGAGACCCAGTACTTC. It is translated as CASSPPKTSGGRETQYF.

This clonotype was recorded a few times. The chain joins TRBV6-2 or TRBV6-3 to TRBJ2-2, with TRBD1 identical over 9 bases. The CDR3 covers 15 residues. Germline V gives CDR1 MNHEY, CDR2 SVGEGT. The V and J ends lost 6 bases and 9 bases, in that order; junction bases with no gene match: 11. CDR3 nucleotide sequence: TGTGCCAGCAGCGACCGGGACAGGGTCGGAAGGGAGCTGTTTTTT. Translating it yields CASSDRDRVGRELFF.

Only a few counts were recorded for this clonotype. In nucleotides, the CDR3 is TGTGCCAGCAGTGATTCAGTATTGTCCGGCTACACCTTC. As protein: CASSDSVLSGYTF. V is TRBV2 and J is TRBJ1-2; no clear D gene. Deletions cut 3 bases from V and 8 bases from J, with 13 bases between. Germline lookup yields CDR1 SNHLY and CDR2 FYNNEI. This CDR3 has 13 amino acids. Based on the CDR3 plus reference TRBV2 and TRBJ1-2, the full variable domain is EPEVTQTPSHQVTQMGQEVILRCVPISNHLYFYWYRQILGQKVEFLVSFYNNEISEKSEIFDDQFSVERPDGSNFTLKIRSTKLEDSAMYFCASSDSVLSGYTFGSGTRLTVV.

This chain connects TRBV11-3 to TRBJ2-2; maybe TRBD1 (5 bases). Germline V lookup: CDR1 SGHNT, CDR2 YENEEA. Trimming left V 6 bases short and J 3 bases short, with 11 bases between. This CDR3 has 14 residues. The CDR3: CASSRDSYTGELFF. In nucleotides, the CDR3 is TGTGCCAGCAGTCGTGACAGCTACACCGGGGAGCTGTTTTTT. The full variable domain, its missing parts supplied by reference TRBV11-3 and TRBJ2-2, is EAGVVQSPRYKIIEKKQPVAFWCNPISGHNTLYWYLQNLGQGPELLIRYENEEAVDDSQLPKDRFSAERLKGVDSTLKIQPAELGDSAVYLCASSRDSYTGELFFGEGSRLTVL.

CDR3 sequence (DNA): TGTGCCAGCAGTTTAGGGTGGAAATGGTCGGAATATTCTATGGACCTTGGCAGCACAGATACGCAGTATTTT. Translated: CASSLGWKWSEYSMDLGSTDTQYF. The chain links TRBV28 to TRBJ2-3, with D hard to call. CDR1 is MDHEN, CDR2 SYDVKM, per germline. The CDR3 has 24 residues. Trimming pared 2 bases from V and 0 bases from J, leaving 36 bases between.